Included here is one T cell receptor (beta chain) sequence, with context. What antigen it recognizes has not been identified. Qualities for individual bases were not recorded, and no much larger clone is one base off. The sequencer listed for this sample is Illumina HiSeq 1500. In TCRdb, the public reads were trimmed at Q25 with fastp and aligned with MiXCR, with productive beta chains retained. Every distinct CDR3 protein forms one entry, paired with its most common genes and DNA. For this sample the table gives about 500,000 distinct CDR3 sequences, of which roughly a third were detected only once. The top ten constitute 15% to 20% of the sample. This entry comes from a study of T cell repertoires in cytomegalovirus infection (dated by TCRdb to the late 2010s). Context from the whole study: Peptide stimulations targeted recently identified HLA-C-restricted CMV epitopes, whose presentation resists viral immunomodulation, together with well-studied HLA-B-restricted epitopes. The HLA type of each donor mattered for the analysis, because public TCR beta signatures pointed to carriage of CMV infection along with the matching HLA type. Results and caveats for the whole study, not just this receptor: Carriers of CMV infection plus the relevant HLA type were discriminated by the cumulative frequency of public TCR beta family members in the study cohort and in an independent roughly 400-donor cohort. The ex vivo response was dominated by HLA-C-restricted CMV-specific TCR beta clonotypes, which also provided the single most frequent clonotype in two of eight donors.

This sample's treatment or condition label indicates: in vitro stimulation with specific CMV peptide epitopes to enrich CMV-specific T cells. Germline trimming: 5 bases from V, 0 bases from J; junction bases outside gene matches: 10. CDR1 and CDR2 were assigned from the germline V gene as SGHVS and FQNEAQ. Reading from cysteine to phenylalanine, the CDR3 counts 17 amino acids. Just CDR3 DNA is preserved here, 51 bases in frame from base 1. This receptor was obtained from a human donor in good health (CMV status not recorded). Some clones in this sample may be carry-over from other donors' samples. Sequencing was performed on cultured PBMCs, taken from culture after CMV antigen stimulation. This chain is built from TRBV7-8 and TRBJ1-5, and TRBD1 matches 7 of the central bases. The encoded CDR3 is CASSPDRKRYSNQPQHF. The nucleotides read TGTGCCAGCAGCCCGGACAGGAAGCGTTATAGCAATCAGCCCCAGCATTTT.